This is a list of T cell receptor beta chains from one sample in a study of blood T cell repertoires in COVID-19. Clones were read by immunoSEQ multiplex PCR, and TCRdb kept only the in-frame ones, dropping some. This sample has approximately 290,000 clones, with roughly 90% found just once. The sequencing input was PBMCs or T cells enriched from blood (not recorded which). These receptors were collected from a woman between 18 and 29 years old with acute COVID-19. Both conserved end residues are part of each CDR3. D genes are given only for firm matches.

j_gene	d_gene	v_gene	CDR3nt	CDR3aa
TRBJ2-3	NA	TRBV30	TGTGCCTGGAGCCGGGGAGGCGGCTCAGATACGCAGTATTTT	CAWSRGGGSDTQYF
TRBJ1-4	TRBD1	TRBV5-1	TGCGCCAGCAGCTACTCCCCGACAGGGGAGAATGAAAAACTGTTTTTT	CASSYSPTGENEKLFF
TRBJ2-7	NA	TRBV29-1	TGCAGCGTTGTCGGGACAAGTTCATACGAGCAGTACTTC	CSVVGTSSYEQYF
TRBJ2-3	NA	TRBV4-1	TGCGCCAGCAGCCAAGAGGGAGCTCCTAGCACAGATACGCAGTATTTT	CASSQEGAPSTDTQYF
TRBJ1-2	NA	TRBV7-3	TGTGCCAGCGGGGACACATATGGCTACACCTTC	CASGDTYGYTF
TRBJ2-7	NA	TRBV7-2	TGTGCCAGCAGCTTAGCTGGACGGCAGGGGTTATGGCGGTACGAGCAGTACTTC	CASSLAGRQGLWRYEQYF
TRBJ1-5	TRBD1	TRBV5-6	TGTGCCAGCAGCCTGGAGGGGGCCCCACTCAGCAATCAGCCCCAGCATTTT	CASSLEGAPLSNQPQHF
TRBJ1-6	NA	TRBV28	TGTGCCAGCAGTCACCCGGTCGGGGGTTCACCCCTCCACTTT	CASSHPVGGSPLHF
TRBJ2-7	TRBD1	TRBV18	TGTGCCAGCTCACGACAGGGACATGTGGATTACGAGCAGTACTTC	CASSRQGHVDYEQYF
TRBJ1-1	TRBD1	TRBV28	TGTGCCAGCAGTCCAGGACAGGGAGCTGAATGGACTGAAGCTTTCTTT	CASSPGQGAEWTEAFF
TRBJ2-3	TRBD2	TRBV11-2	TGTGCCAGCAGCTTAGATGGGATAGCGGGAGGCACAGATACGCAGTATTTT	CASSLDGIAGGTDTQYF
TRBJ2-7	NA	TRBV7-9	TGTGCCAGCAGCTTAGGGGGGCTCCTCGAGCAGTACTTC	CASSLGGLLEQYF
TRBJ1-1	NA	TRBV5-8	TGTGCCAGCAGCTCCGGTACGTTCACGAACACTGAAGCTTTCTTT	CASSSGTFTNTEAFF